Included here is one T cell receptor beta chain sequence, with context. The antigen is undetermined. The data originate from a study of cytomegalovirus exposure and HLA in healthy donors. General observations from the study: There were under 200 TCR beta chains listed as cytomegalovirus-associated.

TCRdb's table, derived via immunoSEQ multiplex PCR, lists solely in-frame clones and lacks some. The table lists 120,000 or so clones, around 86% of them singletons, with roughly 2% in the top ten. The CDR3 runs to 13 residues. V lost 2 bases and J lost 5, with 7 bases in between. Germline values: CDR1 SNHLY, CDR2 FYNNEI. The chain links TRBV2 to TRBJ1-5, with D unclear. The sequencing sample was made of PBMCs. This clonotype was obtained from a woman between 18 and 29 years old in good health and CMV-seronegative. CDR3 sequence reads: CASSENMYQPQHF. CDR3 in DNA: TGTGCCAGCAGTGAAAATATGTATCAGCCCCAGCATTTT.